This T cell receptor beta chain was profiled in a study of CD8 T cells in ankylosing spondylitis. Overall study results and limits: Some motif variants were previously reported in reactive arthritis synovial fluid and blood. Disease-linked clones bore a CD8+ phenotype and were relatively rare in peripheral blood. Disease-associated clones were reportedly significantly overrepresented in matched ankylosing spondylitis synovial fluid.

This clonotype appeared many times. What it binds is unknown. Molecular-barcoded quantitative 5'-RACE produced these TCR beta libraries. TCRdb passed the 5' RACE reads through MiXCR, listing each CDR3 protein once. Of 150,000 to 200,000 distinct CDR3 sequences in the sample, roughly 13% were seen once. The sequencing sample was made of blood, either unsorted or a sorted T cell fraction (not recorded which). The clonotype originates from a female donor with ankylosing spondylitis or in good health (not recorded which).

The CDR3 here is CASSQATYDQPQHF. The CDR3 DNA sequence: TGTGCCAGCAGCCAAGCCACCTACGATCAGCCCCAGCATTTT. J is TRBJ1-5 and V is TRBV3-1; D is unresolved. The germline gives CDR1 LGHDT, CDR2 YNNKEL (reference sequence). The CDR3 runs to 14 residues. V lost 1 base and J 5 bases, leaving 9 bases between the germline ends.